Each of the 10 T cell receptor beta chains below was sequenced from the same sample in a study of CD8+CD57+ T cells in acquired aplastic anemia. Profiling of TCR beta VDJ combinations and CDR3 sequences used genomic DNA as template. TCRdb redid the calling of the reads with MiXCR, one entry per CDR3 protein. Of 130,000 or so distinct CDR3 sequences detected, about 40% appear once; the ten largest clones hold 6.5% to 10%. Input material: sorted CD4+, CD8+, or CD8+CD57+ T cells (not recorded which) from PBMCs. The receptors were gathered from a human donor in good health, serving as a control.

The V call is TRBV4-1, the J call TRBJ1-1; D is uncertain. V lost 4 bases, J lost 0 bases, and 9 bases lay in between. The CDR3 runs to 14 residues. Germline V gene sequence: CDR1 MGHRA, CDR2 YSYEKL. CDR3 region: CASSRGEMNTEAFF. The CDR3 DNA follows: TGCGCCAGCAGCCGCGGGGAAATGAACACTGAAGCTTTCTTT.

In its sample, this clonotype was seen once. Germline and junction disagree at one end, which may indicate a read error. The gene calls are TRBV2 and TRBJ2-3; 7 nucleotides align to TRBD1. Germline V lookup: CDR1 SNHLY, CDR2 FYNNEI. The CDR3 loop spans 14 amino acids. CDR3 loop: CATSDSQGTDTQYF. Here the CDR3 DNA reads TGTGCCACCAGTGATTCACAGGGGACAGATACGCAGTATTTT.

This chain joins TRBV11-2 and TRBJ1-1, with D uncertain. V was clipped by 1 base and J by 1 base, with 10 bases between them. CDR1 SGHAT and CDR2 FQNNGV come from the germline V gene. The CDR3 spans 15 residues. The CDR3 DNA reads as TGTGCCAGCAGCTTAGTCCGGGCCCAGAACACTGAAGCTTTCTTT. Its protein product is CASSLVRAQNTEAFF.

This clonotype appeared many times. The chain couples TRBV7-2 to TRBJ2-3; D unclear. The germline V gene has CDR1 SGHTA and CDR2 FQGNSA. With 5 bases removed from V and 5 bases from J, the gap between germline ends came to 5 bases. This CDR3 is 11 amino acids long. CDR3 residues: CASSPQDTQYF. The CDR3 DNA sequence: TGTGCCAGCAGCCCTCAAGATACGCAGTATTTT.

In its sample, this clonotype was seen once. The CDR3: CASSLNGKQQFF. The CDR3 nucleotides are TGTGCCAGCAGCTTAAACGGGAAACAGCAGTTCTTC. The chain combines TRBV7-3 with TRBJ2-1, with a possible D match to TRBD2 (5 bases). The V end was cut by 1 base, the J end by 11 bases, with 9 bases between. Germline assignment: CDR1 SGHTA and CDR2 FQGTGA. This CDR3 is built from 12 residues. The full variable domain, completed using reference TRBV7-3 and TRBJ2-1, is GAGVSQTPSNKVTEKGKYVELRCDPISGHTALYWYRQSLGQGPEFLIYFQGTGAADDSGLPNDRFFAVRPEGSVSTLKIQRTERGDSAVYLCASSLNGKQQFFGPGTRLTVL.

Points on this clonotype: Given a much more abundant clone one base away, this may be a read error. The V call is TRBV12-3 or TRBV12-4, the J call TRBJ1-2; D may be TRBD1 (5 bases). The CDR3 length is 14 residues. CDR3 loop: CASSLDGGRYGHTF. The CDR3 DNA is TGTGCCAGCAGTTTAGACGGGGGGAGGTATGGCCACACCTTC.

Comments on this clonotype: A much larger clonotype is one base distant, so this may be a read error. V and J are TRBV3-1 and TRBJ1-5; D call uncertain. This CDR3 contains 15 residues. Germline-derived CDR1 and CDR2 are LGHDT and YNNKEL (reference sequence). In DNA form, the CDR3 reads TGTGCCAGCAGCCAAGATCCGTATAGCAATCAGCCCCAGCGTTTT. Its protein is CASSQDPYSNQPQRF.

CDR3 residues: CASSVRWGGQETQYF. CDR3 nucleotide sequence: TGTGCCAGCAGCGTCCGATGGGGCGGCCAAGAGACCCAGTACTTC. This rearrangement joins TRBV9 to TRBJ2-5; D possibly corresponds to TRBD1 (5 bases). The germline gives CDR1 SGDLS, CDR2 YYNGEE. Trimming pared 2 bases from V and 1 base from J, leaving 12 bases between. The CDR3 contains 15 residues.

This clonotype was counted at least ten times. The rearrangement uses TRBV3-1 and TRBJ1-2; D might be TRBD1 (5 bases). The CDR3 covers 14 residues. V was clipped by 0 bases and J by 4 bases, with 9 bases between them. Germline V gene data show CDR1 as LGHDT and CDR2 as YNNKEL (reference sequence). CDR3 nucleotide sequence: TGTGCCAGCAGCCAAGATTTTACAGGCTATGGCTACACCTTC. Translation: CASSQDFTGYGYTF.

There are many counts of this clonotype. This chain connects TRBV2 to TRBJ2-7, with TRBD2 matching over 15 bases. Germline values: CDR1 SNHLY, CDR2 FYNNEI. The length of the CDR3 is 15 residues. The V and J ends lost 6 bases and 6 bases, in that order; junction bases with no gene match: 6. DNA of the CDR3: TGTGCCAGCAGCGGACTAGCGGGAGGGCGTGGCGAGCAGTACTTC. Its protein product is CASSGLAGGRGEQYF.